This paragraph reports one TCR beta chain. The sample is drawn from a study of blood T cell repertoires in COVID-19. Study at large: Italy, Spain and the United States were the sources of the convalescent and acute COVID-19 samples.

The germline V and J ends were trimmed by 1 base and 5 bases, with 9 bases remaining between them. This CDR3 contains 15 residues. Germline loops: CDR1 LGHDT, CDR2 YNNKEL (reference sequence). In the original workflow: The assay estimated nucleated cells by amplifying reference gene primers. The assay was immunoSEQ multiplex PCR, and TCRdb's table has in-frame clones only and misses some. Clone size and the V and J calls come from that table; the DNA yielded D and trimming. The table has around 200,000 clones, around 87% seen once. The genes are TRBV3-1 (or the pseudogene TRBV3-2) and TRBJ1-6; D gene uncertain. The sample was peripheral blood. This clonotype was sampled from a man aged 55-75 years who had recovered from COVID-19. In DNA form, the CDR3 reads TGTGCCAGCAGCCAAGTGAGCCCTAATAATTCACCCCTCCACTTT. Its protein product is CASSQVSPNNSPLHF.